This TCR beta chain is from a study of identical twins. Study findings and constraints: When twins shared out-of-frame alpha sequences, those sequences had excess low generation probability.

The donors were all healthy and Caucasian. Through template switching, a universal primer site was introduced, and the cDNA contained unique molecular identifiers. TCRdb re-called the 5' RACE reads through MiXCR, storing one row per CDR3 protein. The sample has about 700,000 distinct CDR3 sequences, approximately 6% seen once. This clonotype was observed at least ten times. Its antigen is currently unknown. Input material: naive T cells sorted from blood. The TCR sequence derives from a man aged 18 to 29 in good health.

Here the CDR3 reads CASSYSNAGANVLTF. In DNA form, the CDR3 reads TGTGCCAGCAGTTACTCGAATGCTGGGGCCAACGTCCTGACTTTC. The rearrangement links TRBV6-5 to TRBJ2-6; D remains unclear. The CDR3 has 15 amino acids. Trimming removed 0 bases from V and 2 bases from J, with 5 bases in between. Germline lookup yields CDR1 MNHEY and CDR2 SVGAGI.